Listed below are T cell receptor beta chains from one sample, sequenced in a study of neurological immune-mediated disorders. One entry per CDR3 protein, called by TCRdb with MiXCR from the 5' RACE reads. The sample shows about 40,000 distinct CDR3 sequences, 2.5% of them seen only once. Sequenced sample: PBMCs. The receptors come from a man aged 50 or older with multiple sclerosis. Both conserved end residues are part of each CDR3. A D gene is named only where the DNA matches it firmly. Size values are once, few and many counts, or a class for expanded clones, and some rows have none.

j_call: TRBJ1-5; clone_size: .; d_call: .; v_call: TRBV6-5; cdr3_nt: TGTGCCAGCAGTCCCCTTGGGGGTTGGAATCAGCCCCAGAATTTT; cdr3_aa: CASSPLGGWNQPQNF
j_call: TRBJ1-5; clone_size: many; d_call: .; v_call: TRBV5-1; cdr3_nt: TGCGCCAGCAGTCCGGATTTGGGCAATCAGCCCCAGCATTTT; cdr3_aa: CASSPDLGNQPQHF
j_call: TRBJ2-1; clone_size: few; d_call: TRBD2; v_call: TRBV5-1; cdr3_nt: TGCGCCAGCAGCCCGGAAGGTGGGTCTAGCGGGTACTCCTACAATGAGCAGTTCTTC; cdr3_aa: CASSPEGGSSGYSYNEQFF
j_call: TRBJ2-3; clone_size: many; d_call: TRBD2; v_call: TRBV7-2; cdr3_nt: TGTGCCAGCAGTTACAGCGGGGCAAGCACAGATACGCAGTATTTT; cdr3_aa: CASSYSGASTDTQYF
j_call: TRBJ2-3; clone_size: many; d_call: .; v_call: TRBV5-1; cdr3_nt: TGCGCCAGCAGCTTCATCGGAATGGGGACAGATACGCAGTATTTT; cdr3_aa: CASSFIGMGTDTQYF
j_call: TRBJ2-4; clone_size: .; d_call: TRBD1; v_call: TRBV7-2; cdr3_nt: TGTGCCAGCAGCCAAAGGGACAGCAAAAACATTCAGTACTTC; cdr3_aa: CASSQRDSKNIQYF
j_call: TRBJ2-1; clone_size: many; d_call: .; v_call: TRBV20-1; cdr3_nt: TGCAGTGCCAGGGCTTGGAACGGTCCGGACAATGAGCAGTTCTTC; cdr3_aa: CSARAWNGPDNEQFF
j_call: TRBJ1-5; clone_size: many; d_call: .; v_call: TRBV12-3/TRBV12-4; cdr3_nt: TGTGCCAGCAGTTTAGTTTGGGGGGCTGGCAATCAGCCCCAGCATTTT; cdr3_aa: CASSLVWGAGNQPQHF
j_call: TRBJ1-1; clone_size: few; d_call: .; v_call: TRBV11-3; cdr3_nt: TGTGCCAGCAGTCCCATGGGGATCGCTGAAGCTTTCTTT; cdr3_aa: CASSPMGIAEAFF
j_call: TRBJ1-4; clone_size: many; d_call: .; v_call: TRBV6-5; cdr3_nt: TGTGCCAGCAGATTAGACAGAACTAATGAAAAACTGTTTTTT; cdr3_aa: CASRLDRTNEKLFF
j_call: TRBJ2-5; clone_size: many; d_call: .; v_call: TRBV7-7; cdr3_nt: TGTGCTAGCAGCCCCGCCCCTTACGAGACCCAGTACTTC; cdr3_aa: CASSPAPYETQYF
j_call: TRBJ2-5; clone_size: many; d_call: .; v_call: TRBV28; cdr3_nt: TGTGCCAGCAGTTCAATTGGACCTCAAGAGACCCAGTACTTC; cdr3_aa: CASSSIGPQETQYF